The 32 T cell receptor beta chains presented below share a single source sample, sequenced in a study of T-cell memory formation after mild COVID-19. TCRdb re-called the 5' RACE reads through MiXCR, storing one row per CDR3 protein. Here the sample spans around 250,000 distinct CDR3 sequences, 16% being singletons. The source material was PBMCs or a T cell subset sorted from them (not recorded which). The receptors were sampled from a man aged 18 to 30 who had mild COVID-19 (a few samples of this study predate the infection). Cell type and time point are not known.

This chain uses TRBV5-1 with TRBJ1-2, with a weak D call TRBD1 (5 bases). Trimming took 2 bases from V and 4 from J, leaving 24 bases between them. The CDR3 length is 18 residues. Germline CDR1 is SGHRS and CDR2 is YFSETQ. The CDR3 sequence: CASSFTGQLRQSVYGYTF. The CDR3 DNA is TGCGCCAGCAGCTTCACAGGTCAGCTACGACAATCAGTCTATGGCTACACCTTC.

V and J are TRBV15 and TRBJ2-5, with no clear D. This CDR3 is 12 amino acids long. Trimming cost V 1 base and J 9 bases, with 9 bases left between them. The germline gives CDR1 LNHNV, CDR2 YYDKDF (reference sequence). For the CDR3, the DNA is TGTGCCACCAGCAGAGGGCAAGGGTCCCAGTACTTC. It codes for CATSRGQGSQYF. Full variable domain (remainder filled in from reference TRBV15 and TRBJ2-5): DAMVIQNPRYQVTQFGKPVTLSCSQTLNHNVMYWYQQKSSQAPKLLFHYYDKDFNNEADTPDNFQSRRPNTSFCFLDIRSPGLGDTAMYLCATSRGQGSQYFGPGTRLLVL.

This clonotype occurred a few times. The J gene is TRBJ2-7, the V gene TRBV12-3 or TRBV12-4; D uncertain. The V end lost 8 bases, the J end lost 3 bases, and 14 bases lay between the germline ends. This CDR3 has 13 residues. The CDR3 loop is CASSSYLVYEQYF. DNA for the CDR3: TGTGCCAGCTCAAGTTATTTGGTCTACGAGCAGTACTTC.

The chain recombines TRBV12-3 or TRBV12-4 with TRBJ2-3, with D unresolved. CDR3 length: 14 residues. Trimming shortened V by 7 bases and J by 3 bases, and 14 bases separated the two germline ends. Here the CDR3 DNA reads TGTGCCAGCACCCGGGCGGCCTTGACAGATACGCAGTATTTT. Protein sequence: CASTRAALTDTQYF.

The CDR3 spells CAIQNRGPHNEQFF. The CDR3 region has the DNA TGTGCCATCCAAAACCGGGGCCCGCACAATGAGCAGTTCTTC. The chain carries TRBV10-3 and TRBJ2-1, with D perhaps given as TRBD1 or TRBD2 (5 bases each). This CDR3 has 14 amino acids. CDR1 and CDR2 from the germline V gene are ENHRY and SYGVKD. V lost 8 bases to trimming and J lost 5 bases, with 16 bases between them.

V and J are TRBV5-1 and TRBJ1-1, with D maybe TRBD1 (5 bases). CDR3 length: 14 amino acids. CDR1 and CDR2 (germline): SGHRS, YFSETQ. V shed 4 bases and J shed 1 base, with 11 bases lying between them. The DNA for the CDR3 is TGCGCCAGCAGCGCGACAGAGAGGAACACTGAAGCTTTCTTT. Amino acid sequence: CASSATERNTEAFF.

The CDR3 DNA is TGCAGTGCTATGGGACCGAGGGAGGCAGATACGCAGTATTTT. Protein product: CSAMGPREADTQYF. This chain uses TRBV20-1 with TRBJ2-3; tentatively, D is TRBD2 (6 bases). The CDR3 has 14 amino acids. V lost 4 bases to trimming and J lost 4 bases, with 15 bases between them. Germline V gene lookup returns CDR1 DFQATT and CDR2 SNEGSKA (reference sequence).

A few counts support this clonotype. V and J are TRBV6-6 and TRBJ2-7; 9 bases are shared with TRBD2. J gave up 1 base and V 0 bases, and 13 bases lay outside the gene matches. This CDR3 contains 19 residues. Germline-derived CDR1 and CDR2 are MNHNY and SVGAGI (reference sequence). DNA of the CDR3: TGTGCCAGCAGTTACTCGATGGCAGCGGGGGGCGGATTATCCTACGAGCAGTACTTC. This codes for CASSYSMAAGGGLSYEQYF.

At least ten counts were recorded for this clonotype. An end of the junction differs from the germline gene, which may be a read error. The rearrangement links TRBV29-1 to TRBJ2-3; 10 bases align to TRBD2. Germline assignment: CDR1 SQVTM and CDR2 ANQGSEA. CDR3 length: 13 amino acids. The CDR3 bases are TGCAGCGTGGAAGCGGGGGGGAAAGATACGCAGTATTTT. It codes for CSVEAGGKDTQYF.

V and J are TRBV12-3 or TRBV12-4 and TRBJ1-5; D is unclear. The CDR3 runs 13 residues. V was trimmed by 3 bases and J by 4 bases, leaving 7 bases between them. The CDR3: CASSFWANQPQHF. Here the CDR3 DNA reads TGTGCCAGCAGTTTTTGGGCGAATCAGCCCCAGCATTTT.

This clonotype turned up a few times. The chain couples TRBV5-1 to TRBJ2-3, with unresolved D. This CDR3 is built from 14 residues. The ends were cut back, 0 bases at V and 3 bases at J, with 8 bases in the middle. Germline V gene lookup returns CDR1 SGHRS and CDR2 YFSETQ. CDR3 sequence: CASSLVQPTDTQYF. The CDR3 coding sequence is TGCGCCAGCAGCTTGGTGCAGCCAACAGATACGCAGTATTTT. The whole variable domain, remainder taken from reference TRBV5-1 and TRBJ2-3, is KAGVTQTPRYLIKTRGQQVTLSCSPISGHRSVSWYQQTPGQGLQFLFEYFSETQRNKGNFPGRFSGRQFSNSRSEMNVSTLELGDSALYLCASSLVQPTDTQYFGPGTRLTVL.

This clonotype has more than one count but fewer than ten. This chain connects TRBV5-1 to TRBJ2-3; D perhaps matches TRBD2 (6 bases). Trimming removed 3 bases at V and 3 bases at J, with 17 bases between. The V gene's germline CDR1 is SGHRS and CDR2 YFSETQ. The CDR3 is 16 amino acids. CDR3 in DNA: TGCGCCAGCAGCTGGACTGGGGGAGGTGGGACAGATACGCAGTATTTT. This encodes CASSWTGGGGTDTQYF.

This clonotype was recorded a few times. Here the CDR3 reads CASSLSGRINQPQHF. CDR3 bases: TGTGCCAGCAGTTTAAGTGGACGGATCAATCAGCCCCAGCATTTT. This rearrangement joins TRBV12-3 or TRBV12-4 to TRBJ1-5; the D is unclear. The V gene lost 2 bases and the J gene lost 3 bases, with 11 bases spanning the gap. The CDR3 is 15 amino acids.

The chain employs TRBV28 and TRBJ1-1, with TRBD1 identical over 9 bases. Germline CDR1 is MDHEN and CDR2 is SYDVKM. Trimming cost V 5 bases and J 3 bases; bases outside gene matches: 7. The CDR3 has 15 residues. This CDR3 is CASSRPGQGDTEAFF. The CDR3 nucleotides read TGTGCCAGCAGTCGACCGGGACAGGGAGACACTGAAGCTTTCTTT. Full variable domain (outside the CDR3, taken from reference TRBV28 and TRBJ1-1): DVKVTQSSRYLVKRTGEKVFLECVQDMDHENMFWYRQDPGLGLRLIYFSYDVKMKEKGDIPEGYSVSREKKERFSLILESASTNQTSMYLCASSRPGQGDTEAFFGQGTRLTVV.

In its sample, this clonotype was seen many times. This chain links TRBV4-1 with TRBJ2-2, with a possible D match to TRBD1 (6 bases). The V end was cut by 3 bases, the J end by 1 base, with 9 bases between. The germline CDR1 and CDR2 sequences are MGHRA and YSYEKL. The CDR3 contains 15 residues. DNA of the CDR3: TGCGCCAGCAGCCAGGGGGCTAAGAACACCGGGGAGCTGTTTTTT. This gives the protein CASSQGAKNTGELFF.

This clonotype has ten or more counts. This chain uses TRBV7-2 with TRBJ1-6; a weak D match, TRBD1 (5 bases). CDR1 SGHTA and CDR2 FQGNSA come from the germline V gene. The CDR3 length is 15 residues. V was cut by 5 bases and J by 11 bases, with 19 bases left in between. CDR3 amino acids: CASSLDWGKRAPLHF. DNA of the CDR3: TGTGCCAGCAGCCTAGATTGGGGCAAAAGGGCACCCCTCCACTTT.

V gene TRBV12-3 or TRBV12-4 combines with J gene TRBJ1-4, with D hard to call. V was shortened by 4 bases and J by 0 bases, with 6 bases between the two germline ends. CDR3 length: 14 residues. The chain's CDR3 is CASSWAATNEKLFF. The DNA of the CDR3 is TGTGCCAGCAGTTGGGCAGCAACTAATGAAAAACTGTTTTTT.

The chain is built from TRBV5-1 and TRBJ1-2; tentatively, D is TRBD1 (5 bases). The CDR3 length is 14 residues. V dropped 4 bases and J dropped 0 bases, with 10 bases sitting between them. Germline V CDR1 and CDR2: SGHRS, YFSETQ. CDR3 loop: CASSTDSTNYGYTF. CDR3 in DNA: TGCGCCAGCAGCACAGACAGTACTAACTATGGCTACACCTTC.

The rearrangement uses TRBV11-2 and TRBJ2-3; TRBD2 matches 11 bases. This CDR3 contains 16 residues. The V and J ends lost 4 bases and 2 bases, in that order; junction bases with no gene match: 5. Germline values: CDR1 SGHAT, CDR2 FQNNGV. The CDR3 region has the DNA TGTGCCAGCAGCTCGGGACTAGCGGTTACCACAGATACGCAGTATTTT. Its protein is CASSSGLAVTTDTQYF.

CDR3 loop: CASSSPMLYNEQFF. The CDR3 nucleotides are TGTGCCAGCAGTAGTCCTATGCTCTACAATGAGCAGTTCTTC. The rearrangement joins TRBV7-9 to TRBJ2-1; D not resolved. V lost 6 bases and J 3 bases, leaving 12 bases between the germline ends. Germline loops: CDR1 SEHNR, CDR2 FQNEAQ (reference sequence). The CDR3 contains 14 residues.

V gene TRBV6-5 combines with J gene TRBJ1-6, with D hard to call. The germline CDR1 and CDR2 sequences are MNHEY and SVGAGI. Trimming removed 6 bases from V and 7 bases from J, with 13 bases in between. This CDR3 spans 14 amino acids. This CDR3 reads CASRFGRLNSPLHF. CDR3 sequence (DNA): TGTGCCAGCAGATTCGGACGGCTGAATTCACCCCTCCACTTT.

The J gene is TRBJ2-5, the V gene TRBV24-1; 7 bases match TRBD1. Germline assignment: CDR1 KGHDR and CDR2 SFDVKD. V was pared by 2 bases and J by 3 bases, with 8 bases of the junction left unmatched. This CDR3 has 16 residues. CDR3 residues: CATSDYTRTGKETQYF. The DNA for the CDR3 is TGTGCCACCAGTGATTACACCCGGACAGGAAAAGAGACCCAGTACTTC.

The chain has TRBV30 and TRBJ1-6; D ambiguous. CDR3 size: 13 residues. The germline V and J ends were trimmed by 5 bases and 7 bases, with 12 bases remaining between them. Germline V lookup: CDR1 GTSNPN, CDR2 SVGIG (reference sequence). CDR3 DNA sequence: TGTGCCTGGGGCACGGGAGCCAATTCACCCCTCCACTTT. This translates into CAWGTGANSPLHF.

This chain connects TRBV11-3 to TRBJ2-5; 12 bases are a match to TRBD2. This CDR3 has 17 residues. With 5 bases clipped from V and 5 bases from J, the junction kept 12 bases outside the gene matches. In germline, CDR1 is SGHNT, CDR2 YENEEA. CDR3 coding DNA: TGTGCCAGCAGCGCTAGCGGGGGGGCCATTTTCGCTGAGACCCAGTACTTC. As protein: CASSASGGAIFAETQYF.

V is TRBV2 and J is TRBJ2-5, with D possibly matching TRBD1 (5 bases). The V end was cut by 9 bases, the J end by 4 bases, with 18 bases between. CDR3 length: 14 residues. CDR1 and CDR2 (germline): SNHLY, FYNNEI. CDR3 nucleotide sequence: TGTGCCAGTCTTCATAGGGGCCTCCGAGAGACCCAGTACTTC. Protein product: CASLHRGLRETQYF.

The sample holds many counts of this clonotype. J is TRBJ1-1 and V is TRBV7-9; weak D call: TRBD1 (5 bases). CDR3 length: 14 amino acids. The V end was cut by 3 bases, the J end by 4 bases, with 12 bases between. The germline CDR1 and CDR2 sequences are SEHNR and FQNEAQ (reference sequence). CDR3 DNA sequence: TGTGCCAGCAGCTTCGGGACGTTGGTCACTGAAGCTTTCTTT. Amino acids: CASSFGTLVTEAFF.

This clonotype was detected a few times. CDR3 region: CAWGTSGGDNEQFF. The DNA for the CDR3 is TGTGCCTGGGGGACTAGCGGGGGGGACAATGAGCAGTTCTTC. This chain links TRBV30 with TRBJ2-1, with 16 positions matching TRBD2. The V gene's germline CDR1 is GTSNPN and CDR2 SVGIG (reference sequence). V trimming: 5 bases; J trimming: 5 bases; junction bases outside the gene matches: 0. The CDR3 is made up of 14 amino acids.

The chain couples TRBV7-9 to TRBJ1-4, with 7 bases identical to TRBD1. This CDR3 has 14 residues. Germline CDR1 is SEHNR and CDR2 is FQNEAQ (reference sequence). V shed 5 bases, J shed 8 bases, and the junction held 8 bases outside the gene matches. CDR3 loop: CASSPRGLGEKLFF. CDR3 DNA: TGTGCCAGCAGCCCTAGGGGGCTCGGGGAAAAACTGTTTTTT.

This clonotype was picked up many times. V usage is TRBV7-8 and J usage is TRBJ1-3, with 7 bases identical to TRBD1. Germline loops: CDR1 SGHVS, CDR2 FQNEAQ. This CDR3 contains 14 residues. Trimming cost V 11 bases and J 0 bases; bases outside gene matches: 7. This CDR3 reads CAWGRDSSGNTIYF. In DNA, the CDR3 is TGTGCCTGGGGGCGGGACAGCTCTGGAAACACCATATATTTT.

Turning to this clonotype: One base away lies a much larger clone, so this may be a sequencing read error. The J gene is TRBJ1-2, the V gene TRBV6-2 or TRBV6-3; 7 bases align to TRBD1. Germline V CDR1 and CDR2: MNHEY, SVGEGT. The CDR3 is 15 residues long. With 5 bases clipped from V and 3 bases from J, the junction kept 9 bases outside the gene matches. The CDR3: CASSTKETGHYGYTF. The CDR3 DNA reads TGTGCCAGCAGTACGAAGGAGACAGGGCACTATGGCTACACCTTC.

This clonotype was counted between two and nine times. The V gene is TRBV7-9, the J gene TRBJ2-3; D gene ambiguous. CDR1 SEHNR and CDR2 FQNEAQ come from the germline V gene (reference sequence). V dropped 4 bases and J dropped 2 bases, with 4 bases sitting between them. The CDR3 runs to 12 residues. The CDR3 protein is CASSYITDTQYF. The CDR3 DNA sequence: TGTGCCAGCAGCTATATCACAGATACGCAGTATTTT.

This chain uses TRBV20-1 with TRBJ2-7, with 7 bases fitting TRBD2. V was clipped by 3 bases and J by 2 bases; unmatched bases: 10. Germline values: CDR1 DFQATT, CDR2 SNEGSKA (reference sequence). The CDR3 length is 15 residues. DNA for the CDR3: TGCAGTGCTAGTCAAGTCCAGGGAGGGACCTACGAGCAGTACTTC. Amino acid sequence: CSASQVQGGTYEQYF.